What follows are 18 T cell receptor beta chains derived from one specimen sequenced in a study of cytomegalovirus exposure and HLA in healthy donors. With 60 Vbeta and 13 Jbeta primers, the PCR was carried out. Assay used: immunoSEQ multiplex PCR; TCRdb lists only in-frame clones, some missing. This sample has more than 130,000 clones, with 77% found just once. The sample was PBMCs. These receptor sequences come from a woman between 50 and 59 years old in good health and CMV-seronegative.

The genes are TRBV2 and TRBJ1-5, with D perhaps matching TRBD1 (5 bases). This CDR3 is built from 15 residues. V was shortened by 1 base and J by 9 bases, with 16 bases between the two germline ends. Germline CDR1 is SNHLY and CDR2 is FYNNEI. The CDR3 here is CASSEGEGGDLPQHF. CDR3 bases: TGTGCCAGCAGTGAAGGAGAGGGAGGGGACTTGCCCCAGCATTTT.

The chain carries TRBV19 and TRBJ2-7; 13 nucleotides agree with TRBD2. The CDR3 is 15 residues long. The germline gives CDR1 LNHDA, CDR2 SQIVND (reference sequence). V gave up 5 bases and J gave up 4 bases; unmatched junction bases: 5. In DNA, the CDR3 is TGTGCCAGTAGTCCGCGGACTAGCGGGGGTTACGAGCAGTACTTC. It translates to CASSPRTSGGYEQYF.

The gene calls are TRBV2 and TRBJ1-6; no clear D gene. The CDR3 contains 14 residues. CDR1 SNHLY and CDR2 FYNNEI come from the germline V gene. With 4 bases removed from V and 10 bases from J, the gap between germline ends came to 14 bases. The CDR3 DNA sequence: TGTGCCAGCAGTGGGAGTCCGTTTCGGTCACCCCTCCACTTT. This gives the protein CASSGSPFRSPLHF. Full variable domain (missing parts from reference TRBV2 and TRBJ1-6): EPEVTQTPSHQVTQMGQEVILRCVPISNHLYFYWYRQILGQKVEFLVSFYNNEISEKSEIFDDQFSVERPDGSNFTLKIRSTKLEDSAMYFCASSGSPFRSPLHFGNGTRLTVT.

This clone has more than one count but fewer than ten. CDR3 amino acids: CSIQRTDSSYNEQFF. CDR3 nucleotide sequence: TGCAGTATACAAAGGACGGACAGCTCCTACAATGAGCAGTTCTTC. The gene calls are TRBV29-1 and TRBJ2-1; maybe TRBD1 (6 bases). The germline V gene encodes CDR1 SQVTM and CDR2 ANQGSEA. The CDR3 runs to 15 residues.

The V gene is TRBV7-6, the J gene TRBJ2-3; TRBD2 aligns across 11 bases. CDR1 is SGHVS and CDR2 is FNYEAQ in the germline V gene. The CDR3 loop spans 16 amino acids. J lost 2 bases, V lost 6 bases, and 7 bases had no gene match. The CDR3 nucleotides are TGTGCCAGCAGTCCCCTACTAGCGGGGGTCACAGATACGCAGTATTTT. It translates to CASSPLLAGVTDTQYF.

V is TRBV5-6 and J is TRBJ2-5; D may be TRBD2 (6 bases). The J call may be in error: the DNA end matches TRBJ2-7 better. Germline values: CDR1 SGHDT, CDR2 YYEEEE. The CDR3 spans 15 residues. This chain's CDR3 is CASSLYSSVSYEQYF. The CDR3 DNA reads as TGTGCCAGCAGCTTGTATTCTAGCGTAAGCTACGAGCAGTACTTC.

The chain combines TRBV7-8 with TRBJ2-2; TRBD1 is a possible D gene (6 bases). V was cut by 3 bases and J by 1 base, with 15 bases left in between. Per germline, CDR1 SGHVS and CDR2 FQNEAQ. The length of the CDR3 is 17 residues. The CDR3 region is CASSFLGALRNTGELFF. As DNA, the CDR3 is TGTGCCAGCAGCTTTCTGGGGGCTCTTCGGAACACCGGGGAGCTGTTTTTT. Using reference TRBV7-8 and TRBJ2-2 for the parts outside the CDR3, the full variable domain is GAGVSQSPRYKVAKRGQDVALRCDPISGHVSLFWYQQALGQGPEFLTYFQNEAQLDKSGLPSDRFFAERPEGSVSTLKIQRTQQEDSAVYLCASSFLGALRNTGELFFGEGSRLTVL.

CDR3 loop: CASSLGTGREKLFF. For the CDR3, the DNA is TGTGCCAGCAGCCTAGGGACAGGGAGAGAAAAACTGTTTTTT. The V gene is TRBV7-2, the J gene TRBJ1-4; 9 bases map to TRBD1. CDR1 and CDR2 from the germline V gene are SGHTA and FQGNSA. The CDR3 covers 14 residues. Trimming removed 5 bases from V and 8 bases from J; junction bases left unmatched: 6.

The sample holds one count of this clone. The chain is built from TRBV6-1 and TRBJ2-2; unclear D gene. V gave up 2 bases and J gave up 5 bases, with 18 bases separating them. This CDR3 contains 17 residues. Germline assignment: CDR1 MNHNS and CDR2 SASEGT. CDR3 protein: CASSEPVSRSLTGELFF. In nucleotides, the CDR3 is TGTGCCAGCAGTGAACCGGTATCCCGTTCCCTGACCGGGGAGCTGTTTTTT.

This chain uses TRBV19 with TRBJ1-5, with 7 bases identical to TRBD1. CDR1 and CDR2 from the germline V gene are LNHDA and SQIVND (reference sequence). The CDR3 consists of 17 residues. The V segment lost 0 bases and the J segment 4 bases; nucleotides outside the gene matches: 9. CDR3 protein: CASSIEGGRYRNQPQHF. As DNA, the CDR3 is TGTGCCAGTAGTATAGAAGGGGGCCGTTACAGGAATCAGCCCCAGCATTTT.

This sequence joins TRBV15 and TRBJ1-5, with D unclear. The V end was cut by 2 bases, the J end by 3 bases, with 8 bases between. The CDR3 extends over 14 amino acids. Per germline, CDR1 LNHNV and CDR2 YYDKDF (reference sequence). CDR3 sequence: CATSRREANQPQHF. The CDR3 coding sequence is TGTGCCACCAGCAGACGAGAGGCCAATCAGCCCCAGCATTTT. Filled out from reference TRBV15 and TRBJ1-5, the complete variable domain reads DAMVIQNPRYQVTQFGKPVTLSCSQTLNHNVMYWYQQKSSQAPKLLFHYYDKDFNNEADTPDNFQSRRPNTSFCFLDIRSPGLGDTAMYLCATSRREANQPQHFGDGTRLSIL.

This clone showed up just a few times. The genes are TRBV4-3 and TRBJ1-2; 11 nucleotides line up with TRBD1. The CDR3 contains 15 residues. Trimming at V came to 0 bases and at J to 8 bases, leaving 5 bases not matched to a gene. Germline lookup yields CDR1 LGHNA and CDR2 YSLEER. CDR3 protein: CASSQDGTGGGGYTF. CDR3 coding DNA: TGCGCCAGCAGCCAAGATGGGACAGGGGGAGGAGGCTACACCTTC.

V and J are TRBV9 and TRBJ2-7, with D possibly being TRBD2 (7 bases). V shed 4 bases and J shed 5 bases, with 19 bases lying between them. This CDR3 has 15 residues. Germline V gene data show CDR1 as SGDLS and CDR2 as YYNGEE. CDR3 DNA sequence: TGTGCCAGCAGCCCCCTAGGGGGGGGGAGGGACGAGCAGTACTTC. This codes for CASSPLGGGRDEQYF.

V gene TRBV7-6 combines with J gene TRBJ2-7; 10 bases line up with TRBD1. The trim removed 5 bases at V and 1 base at J, leaving 5 bases unmatched. This CDR3 spans 15 amino acids. Germline V lookup: CDR1 SGHVS, CDR2 FNYEAQ. CDR3 DNA: TGTGCCAGCAGCAGGGGACAGGGGTATTCCTACGAGCAGTACTTC. Encoded protein: CASSRGQGYSYEQYF.

The chain combines TRBV7-3 with TRBJ1-3, with D maybe TRBD1 (5 bases). The CDR3 length is 16 residues. Germline V gene data show CDR1 as SGHTA and CDR2 as FQGTGA. Trimming took off 2 bases at V and 0 bases at J, with 11 bases between the two ends. DNA for the CDR3: TGTGCCAGCAGCTTAGGGGCAGGGCCCTCTGGAAACACCATATATTTT. This sequence encodes CASSLGAGPSGNTIYF.

The V call is TRBV28, the J call TRBJ1-6; 7 bases match TRBD1. J lost 8 bases, V lost 3 bases, and 1 base had no gene match. Germline V gene data show CDR1 as MDHEN and CDR2 as SYDVKM. This CDR3 comprises 13 residues. CDR3 sequence: CASSFQGDSPLHF. The CDR3 region has the DNA TGTGCCAGCAGTTTTCAGGGGGATTCACCCCTCCACTTT.

The V gene is TRBV9, the J gene TRBJ1-1, with D possibly matching TRBD1 (5 bases). Germline CDR1 SGDLS, CDR2 YYNGEE. This CDR3 comprises 13 residues. The germline V and J ends were trimmed by 0 bases and 5 bases, with 8 bases remaining between them. CDR3 DNA sequence: TGTGCCAGCAGCGTAGGGAGGGGAACTGAAGCTTTCTTT. The encoded protein is CASSVGRGTEAFF.

This chain joins TRBV19 and TRBJ2-7, with a tentative D call TRBD1 (5 bases). This CDR3 has 13 amino acids. The V end lost 0 bases, the J end lost 7 bases, and 10 bases lay between the germline ends. Germline values: CDR1 LNHDA, CDR2 SQIVND (reference sequence). CDR3 nucleotide sequence: TGTGCCAGTAGTATAGACAGGGAACGGGAGCAGTACTTC. This encodes CASSIDREREQYF.